The entry below gives a single T cell receptor beta chain sequence along with its context. Its antigen is unidentified. The germline CDR1 and CDR2 sequences are LNHNV and YYDKDF (reference sequence). V was pared by 2 bases and J by 8 bases, with 14 bases between. The CDR3 length is 14 residues. Included in the TCR beta cDNA libraries were unique molecular identifiers. Around 460,000 cDNA molecules came from about 1 to 10 million T cells. MiXCR, applied by TCRdb to the PCR reads, yields one record per CDR3 protein. The repertoire consists of hundreds of thousands of distinct CDR3 sequences, with about 32% occurring once and the leading ten covering roughly 0.53%. The data were taken from a study of post-analysis software for immune sequencing data. At the level of the study: Relapsing-remitting, secondary progressive and progressive-relapsing courses of multiple sclerosis were included. General study points: Under the F measure, samples that were prepared in one batch clustered strongly together. A significant reduction in normalized Chao1 diversity was observed in multiple sclerosis patients versus controls. Five or six TRBV segments were significantly more frequent in patients than in controls. TRBV5-6, TRBV5-1 and TRBV20-1 were among these segments.

Sample: blood. J is TRBJ2-3 and V is TRBV15; D is undetermined. This sequence was found in a girl aged 5-17 years with multiple sclerosis. Written as DNA, the CDR3 is TGTGCCACCAGCAGACCCCCTCCCCTGGTTACGCAGTATTTT. It yields the protein CATSRPPPLVTQYF.